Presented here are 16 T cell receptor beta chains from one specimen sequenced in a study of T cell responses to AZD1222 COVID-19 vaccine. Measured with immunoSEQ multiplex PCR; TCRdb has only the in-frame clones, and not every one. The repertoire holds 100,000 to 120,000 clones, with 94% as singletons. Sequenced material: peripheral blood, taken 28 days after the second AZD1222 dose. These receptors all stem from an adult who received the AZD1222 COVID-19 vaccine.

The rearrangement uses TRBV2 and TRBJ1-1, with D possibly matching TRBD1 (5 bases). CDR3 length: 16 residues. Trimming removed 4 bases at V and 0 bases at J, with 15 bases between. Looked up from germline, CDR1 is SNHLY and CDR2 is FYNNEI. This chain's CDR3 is CASSVRPTQVNTEAFF. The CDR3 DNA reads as TGTGCCAGCAGTGTTCGCCCAACACAGGTGAACACTGAAGCTTTCTTT.

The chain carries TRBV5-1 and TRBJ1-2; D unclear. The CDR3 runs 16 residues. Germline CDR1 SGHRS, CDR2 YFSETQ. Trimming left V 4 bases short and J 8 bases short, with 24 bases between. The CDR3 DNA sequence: TGCGCCAGCAGCCTAGCGGGTACCAGGTATGGCGGCGGCTACACCTTC. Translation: CASSLAGTRYGGGYTF.

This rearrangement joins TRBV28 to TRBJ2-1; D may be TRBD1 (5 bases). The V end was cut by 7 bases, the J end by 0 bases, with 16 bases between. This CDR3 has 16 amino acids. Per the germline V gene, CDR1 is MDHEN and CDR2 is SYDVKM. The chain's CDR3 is CASTEGALSSYNEQFF. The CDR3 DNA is TGTGCCAGCACAGAAGGGGCACTAAGCTCCTACAATGAGCAGTTCTTC.

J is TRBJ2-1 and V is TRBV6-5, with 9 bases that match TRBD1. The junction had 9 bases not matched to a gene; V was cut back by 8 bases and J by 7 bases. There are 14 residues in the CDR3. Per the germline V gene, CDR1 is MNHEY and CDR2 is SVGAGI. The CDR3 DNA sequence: TGTGCCAGCGTATCGGGACAGGGTATTAATGAGCAGTTCTTC. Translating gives CASVSGQGINEQFF.

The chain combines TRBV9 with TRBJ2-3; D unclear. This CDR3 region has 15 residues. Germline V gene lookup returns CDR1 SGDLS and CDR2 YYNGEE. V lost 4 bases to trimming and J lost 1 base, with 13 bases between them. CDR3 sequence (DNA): TGTGCCAGCAGCATGGGCCAAACCCGCACAGATACGCAGTATTTT. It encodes CASSMGQTRTDTQYF. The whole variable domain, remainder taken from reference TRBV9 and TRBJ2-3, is DSGVTQTPKHLITATGQRVTLRCSPRSGDLSVYWYQQSLDQGLQFLIQYYNGEERAKGNILERFSAQQFPDLHSELNLSSLELGDSALYFCASSMGQTRTDTQYFGPGTRLTVL.

This CDR3 reads CASGPLVPLGDEQFF. The CDR3 region has the DNA TGTGCTAGTGGCCCTCTTGTTCCCCTGGGCGATGAGCAGTTCTTC. The rearrangement uses TRBV12-5 and TRBJ2-1; D unclear. Germline CDR1 and CDR2: LGHNT and FRNRAP. V lost 6 bases to trimming and J lost 8 bases, with 20 bases between them. The CDR3 is made up of 15 amino acids. The variable domain in full, with the rest retrieved from reference TRBV12-5 and TRBJ2-1, is DARVTQTPRHKVTEMGQEVTMRCQPILGHNTVFWYRQTMMQGLELLAYFRNRAPLDDSGMPKDRFSAEMPDATLATLKIQPSEPRDSAVYFCASGPLVPLGDEQFFGPGTRLTVL.

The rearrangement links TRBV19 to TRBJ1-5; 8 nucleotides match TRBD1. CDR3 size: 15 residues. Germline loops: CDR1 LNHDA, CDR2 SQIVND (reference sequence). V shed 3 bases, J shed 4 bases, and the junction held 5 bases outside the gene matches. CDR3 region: CASSIDRGVNQPQHF. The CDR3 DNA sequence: TGTGCCAGTAGTATCGACAGGGGTGTGAATCAGCCCCAGCATTTT.

Here the CDR3 DNA reads TGTGCCAGCAGAGGCGGGGGCTTGGGCACCGGGGAGCTGTTTTTT. Residues: CASRGGGLGTGELFF. The J gene is TRBJ2-2, the V gene TRBV28; D perhaps matches TRBD2 (7 bases). Trimming cost V 6 bases and J 4 bases, with 15 bases left between them. Germline V gives CDR1 MDHEN, CDR2 SYDVKM. This CDR3 spans 15 amino acids.

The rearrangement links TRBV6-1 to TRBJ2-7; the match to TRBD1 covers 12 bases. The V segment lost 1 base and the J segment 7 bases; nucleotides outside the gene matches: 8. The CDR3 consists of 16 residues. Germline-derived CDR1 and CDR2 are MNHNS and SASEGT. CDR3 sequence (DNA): TGTGCCAGCAGTGAAGTGGCGGGACAGGGGGCCGTTGAGCAGTACTTC. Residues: CASSEVAGQGAVEQYF.

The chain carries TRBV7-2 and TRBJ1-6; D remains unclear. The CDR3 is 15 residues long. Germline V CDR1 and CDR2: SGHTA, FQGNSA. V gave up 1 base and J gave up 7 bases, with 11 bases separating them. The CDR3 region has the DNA TGTGCCAGCAGCTTAGTGGGGAGAGGAAATTCACCCCTCCACTTT. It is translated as CASSLVGRGNSPLHF.

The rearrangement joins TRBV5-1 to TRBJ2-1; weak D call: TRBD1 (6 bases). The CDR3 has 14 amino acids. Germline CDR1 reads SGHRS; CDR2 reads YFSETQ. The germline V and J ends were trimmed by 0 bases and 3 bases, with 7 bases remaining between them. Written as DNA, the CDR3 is TGCGCCAGCAGCTTGGGGGACAACTACAATGAGCAGTTCTTC. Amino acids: CASSLGDNYNEQFF.

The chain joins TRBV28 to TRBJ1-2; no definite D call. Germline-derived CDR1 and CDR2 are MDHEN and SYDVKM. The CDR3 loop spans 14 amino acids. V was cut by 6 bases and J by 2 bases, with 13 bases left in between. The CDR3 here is CASRTTRGNYGYTF. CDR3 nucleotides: TGTGCCAGCAGAACCACTCGTGGGAACTATGGCTACACCTTC.

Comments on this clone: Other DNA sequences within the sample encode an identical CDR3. CDR3 sequence: CASSPPSTDTQYF. The CDR3 nucleotides are TGTGCCAGCTCACCACCTAGCACAGATACGCAGTATTTT. J is TRBJ2-3 and V is TRBV18, with unresolved D. The CDR3 is 13 residues long. V was cut by 0 bases and J by 0 bases, with 1 base left in between. CDR1 is KGHSH, CDR2 LQKENI, per germline.

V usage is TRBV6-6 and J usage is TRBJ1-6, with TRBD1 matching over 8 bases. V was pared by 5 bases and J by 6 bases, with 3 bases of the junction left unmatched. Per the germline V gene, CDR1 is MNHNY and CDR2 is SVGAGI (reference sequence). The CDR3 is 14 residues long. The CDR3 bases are TGTGCCAGCAGTAACGGACAGGGTAATTCACCCCTCCACTTT. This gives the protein CASSNGQGNSPLHF.

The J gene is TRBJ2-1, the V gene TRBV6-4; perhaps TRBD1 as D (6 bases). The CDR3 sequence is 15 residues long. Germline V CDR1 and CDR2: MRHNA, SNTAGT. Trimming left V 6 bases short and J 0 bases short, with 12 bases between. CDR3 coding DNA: TGTGCCAGCAGCCCAGGGGCTGTCTCCTACAATGAGCAGTTCTTC. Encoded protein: CASSPGAVSYNEQFF.

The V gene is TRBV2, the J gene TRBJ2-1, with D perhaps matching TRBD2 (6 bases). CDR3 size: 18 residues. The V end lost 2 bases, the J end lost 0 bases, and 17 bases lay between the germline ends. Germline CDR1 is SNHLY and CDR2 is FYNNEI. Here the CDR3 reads CASSESPTSQGSYNEQFF. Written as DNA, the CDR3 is TGTGCCAGCAGTGAAAGTCCTACTAGCCAAGGCTCCTACAATGAGCAGTTCTTC.